This T cell receptor beta chain was recorded in a study of blood T cell repertoires in COVID-19. At the level of the study: The samples span acute and convalescent COVID-19 from the United States, Italy and Spain. Sources were T cells, B-cell-depleted T cells, or PBMCs; the material itself was cDNA or gDNA.

In the authors' workflow: How many nucleated cells were present was estimated from reference gene primer amplification. The protocol was immunoSEQ multiplex PCR, while the TCRdb copy is restricted to in-frame clones and leaves out a portion. D and trimming were read from the DNA, whereas the V and J calls and clone size are those reported in that table. The table has some 250,000 clones, 80% to 90% seen once. V was clipped by 10 bases and J by 6 bases, with 16 bases between them. Germline CDR1 is MGHRA and CDR2 is YSYEKL. The CDR3 extends over 13 amino acids. The TCR originated in a man aged 25-45 years who had recovered from COVID-19. This chain joins TRBV4-1 and TRBJ1-5; D perhaps matches TRBD1 (5 bases). Sequencing was performed on peripheral blood. The CDR3 nucleotides are TGCGCCACCCCCAGGGAATCGGGTCAGCCCCAGCATTTT. It codes for CATPRESGQPQHF.